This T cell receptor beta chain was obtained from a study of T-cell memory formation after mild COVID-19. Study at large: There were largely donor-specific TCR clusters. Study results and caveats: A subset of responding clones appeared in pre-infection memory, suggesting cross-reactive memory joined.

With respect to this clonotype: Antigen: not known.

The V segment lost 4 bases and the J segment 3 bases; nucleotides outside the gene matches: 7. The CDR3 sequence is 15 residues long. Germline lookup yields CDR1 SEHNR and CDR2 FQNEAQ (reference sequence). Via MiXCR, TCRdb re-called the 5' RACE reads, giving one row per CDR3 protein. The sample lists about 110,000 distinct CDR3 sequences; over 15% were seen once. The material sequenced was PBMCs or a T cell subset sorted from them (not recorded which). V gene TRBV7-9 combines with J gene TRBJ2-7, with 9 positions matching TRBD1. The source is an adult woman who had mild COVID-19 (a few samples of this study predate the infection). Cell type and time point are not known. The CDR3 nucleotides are TGTGCCAGCAGCTCCGACGGGACAGGGTTCTACGAGCAGTACTTC. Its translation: CASSSDGTGFYEQYF.